This T cell receptor beta chain originates from a study of cytomegalovirus exposure and HLA in healthy donors. Findings of the study overall: Researchers reported from a later analysis that most CMV-associated TCR beta chains appeared HLA-restricted.

The PCR used 60 Vbeta and 13 Jbeta primers. Libraries were prepared by immunoSEQ multiplex PCR; TCRdb keeps only in-frame clonotypes and omits some of them. The sample shows 150,000 to 200,000 clones, around three quarters of them seen only once. As regards this clone: Antigen unknown.

The V gene lost 4 bases and the J gene lost 3 bases, with 15 bases spanning the gap. There are 16 residues in the CDR3. Germline V CDR1 and CDR2: PRHDT, FYEKMQ (reference sequence). The material sequenced was PBMCs. The source of this sequence is a man aged 35-49 years in good health and CMV-seropositive. The chain combines TRBV13 with TRBJ1-4; no firm D call. This CDR3 is CASSSRGSEANEKLFF. Here the CDR3 DNA reads TGTGCCAGCAGCTCTAGAGGCTCGGAGGCTAATGAAAAACTGTTTTTT.